Below, 12 T cell receptor beta chains from the same sample are listed, as sequenced in a study of a mutant IDH1 vaccine in newly diagnosed glioma. TCRdb keeps only in-frame clones here, not all; method: immunoSEQ multiplex PCR. The table records roughly 120,000 clones, around three quarters of them present only once. Their cognate antigens are unknown. Time point described: week 11, during vaccination. Vaccination comprised doses that each held 300 ug of mutant IDH1 20-mer peptide, plus topical imiquimod. This specimen was PBMCs, taken from a glioma patient whose treatment included an IDH1 peptide vaccine. Receptors originate from a middle-aged man with glioma.

The chain is built from TRBV4-3 and TRBJ2-5, with D uncertain. The CDR3 consists of 14 residues. V was trimmed by 0 bases and J by 5 bases, leaving 10 bases between them. Germline V gene lookup returns CDR1 LGHNA and CDR2 YSLEER. CDR3 coding DNA: TGCGCCAGCAGCCAAGAAAGGATGAGGGAGACCCAGTACTTC. Its translation is CASSQERMRETQYF.

This clone was seen only once. The chain uses TRBV28 and TRBJ1-5; 8 nucleotides agree with TRBD1. Trimming took 5 bases from V and 2 from J; bases not matched to a gene: 11. Looked up from germline, CDR1 is MDHEN and CDR2 is SYDVKM. The CDR3 has 17 residues. The CDR3 reads CASSPFRGQEGNQPQHF. In DNA form, the CDR3 reads TGTGCCAGCAGTCCTTTCCGGGGACAGGAGGGCAATCAGCCCCAGCATTTT.

The rearrangement links TRBV15 to TRBJ2-2, with D possibly TRBD2 on 7 matching bases. V was clipped by 2 bases and J by 7 bases, with 14 bases between them. Germline assignment: CDR1 LNHNV and CDR2 YYDKDF (reference sequence). This CDR3 has 15 residues. CDR3 bases: TGTGCCACCAGCAGATTGGGGGGGCAGGACGGGGAGCTGTTTTTT. This codes for CATSRLGGQDGELFF. Drawing the rest from reference TRBV15 and TRBJ2-2, the complete variable domain is DAMVIQNPRYQVTQFGKPVTLSCSQTLNHNVMYWYQQKSSQAPKLLFHYYDKDFNNEADTPDNFQSRRPNTSFCFLDIRSPGLGDTAMYLCATSRLGGQDGELFFGEGSRLTVL.

This chain joins TRBV27 and TRBJ2-1, with unresolved D. The CDR3 is 14 amino acids. Trimming pared 5 bases from V and 5 bases from J, leaving 13 bases between. CDR1 MNHEY and CDR2 SMNVEV come from the germline V gene (reference sequence). Here the CDR3 reads CASSPRGSHNEQFF. The CDR3, as DNA: TGTGCCAGCAGTCCTCGAGGCAGCCACAATGAGCAGTTCTTC.

This clone was counted once. The genes are TRBV7-9 and TRBJ2-7; D call uncertain. The CDR3 contains 15 residues. Per germline, CDR1 SEHNR and CDR2 FQNEAQ (reference sequence). Trimming removed 1 base at V and 1 base at J, with 11 bases between. The CDR3 DNA reads as TGTGCCAGCAGCTTAGTCACGGCTGGGTCCTACGAGCAGTACTTC. It specifies CASSLVTAGSYEQYF.

This clone was counted only a few times. This rearrangement joins TRBV4-3 to TRBJ1-5; 9 bases fit TRBD1. V dropped 3 bases and J dropped 6; count of bases not matched to a gene: 6. Germline V gene lookup returns CDR1 LGHNA and CDR2 YSLEER. CDR3 length: 15 amino acids. In DNA, the CDR3 is TGCGCCAGCAGCCAGGACAGGGGTATTGGTCAGCCCCAGCATTTT. Translating it yields CASSQDRGIGQPQHF.

The chain joins TRBV25-1 to TRBJ1-2; tentative D call: TRBD1 (5 bases). The length of the CDR3 is 14 residues. V was shortened by 0 bases and J by 8 bases, with 13 bases between the two germline ends. CDR1 is MGHDK and CDR2 is SYGVNS in the germline V gene. CDR3 residues: CASSEYAQGRGYTF. CDR3 DNA sequence: TGTGCCAGCAGTGAATATGCCCAGGGTCGGGGCTACACCTTC.

This chain uses TRBV5-1 with TRBJ1-2; the D is unclear. Germline CDR1 SGHRS, CDR2 YFSETQ. The CDR3 runs to 15 residues. The V end was cut by 0 bases, the J end by 5 bases, with 14 bases between. The CDR3 loop reads CASSLDGSFPYGYTF. The CDR3 DNA sequence: TGCGCCAGCAGCTTGGACGGCAGCTTTCCATATGGCTACACCTTC.

This rearrangement joins TRBV13 to TRBJ1-6; 8 bases are a match to TRBD1. Germline V gene lookup returns CDR1 PRHDT and CDR2 FYEKMQ (reference sequence). After removal of 5 bases from V and 10 bases from J, the junction contained 10 bases not matched to a gene. CDR3 length: 15 residues. CDR3 DNA: TGTGCCAGCAGCCTTGACAGGGGAGGAAGCTCACCCCTCCACTTT. Its translation is CASSLDRGGSSPLHF. The variable domain in full, completed from reference TRBV13 and TRBJ1-6, reads AAGVIQSPRHLIKEKRETATLKCYPIPRHDTVYWYQQGPGQDPQFLISFYEKMQSDKGSIPDRFSAQQFSDYHSELNMSSLELGDSALYFCASSLDRGGSSPLHFGNGTRLTVT.

The chain combines TRBV19 with TRBJ2-1, with 11 bases that match TRBD2. Germline V gene lookup returns CDR1 LNHDA and CDR2 SQIVND (reference sequence). Unmatched junction bases numbered 4, after V lost 7 bases and J lost 8 bases. The CDR3 consists of 13 residues. The CDR3 reads CASNPSGRHEQFF. The CDR3 region has the DNA TGTGCCAGTAACCCTAGCGGGAGGCATGAGCAGTTCTTC.

The chain employs TRBV10-3 and TRBJ2-3; 11 nucleotides line up with TRBD2. The CDR3 covers 14 residues. Trimming at V came to 4 bases and at J to 5 bases, leaving 2 bases not matched to a gene. The germline V gene has CDR1 ENHRY and CDR2 SYGVKD. This CDR3 reads CAISGGTSGDTQYF. The DNA for the CDR3 is TGTGCCATCAGTGGTGGGACTAGCGGAGATACGCAGTATTTT.

The rearrangement uses TRBV30 and TRBJ1-3; no definite D call. Trimming removed 4 bases from V and 6 bases from J, with 13 bases in between. The CDR3 covers 13 residues. Germline loops: CDR1 GTSNPN, CDR2 SVGIG (reference sequence). The DNA for the CDR3 is TGTGCCTGGACCACTGGCACCCTAAACACCATATATTTT. Amino acids: CAWTTGTLNTIYF. Full variable domain (rest looked up from reference TRBV30 and TRBJ1-3): SQTIHQWPATLVQPVGSPLSLECTVEGTSNPNLYWYRQAAGRGLQLLFYSVGIGQISSEVPQNLSASRPQDRQFILSSKKLLLSDSGFYLCAWTTGTLNTIYFGEGSWLTVV.